This paragraph reports one TCR beta chain. Its target antigen remains unknown. There are no base qualities to consult, and no much larger clone falls within one base. The data were obtained in a study of cytomegalovirus exposure and HLA in healthy donors (dated by TCRdb to about 2017). Background on the whole study: An earlier analysis of roughly 570 of the donors reported approximately 300 Gb of sequence data and around 100 million unique TCR beta sequences obtained from some 170 million T cells. About 280 gigabases of sequencing data and around 88 million unique TCR sequences made up an early release that covered roughly 670 HLA-typed donors. The genetic ancestry cluster associated with self-reported Caucasian donors included roughly 84% of the 398 genotyped donors. The aim of the study was to test whether cataloging public T cell receptors could identify signatures of past pathogen exposure. Using immunosequencing, the study profiled T cell repertoires from around 680 subjects and related those repertoires to cytomegalovirus serostatus. Besides the first cohort of hundreds of subjects, a separate validation cohort made up of over 100 different subjects was used. High-throughput TCR immunosequencing, statistical association of individual TCRs with disease status, and machine learning were combined to predict cytomegalovirus infection status. In a later analysis, previously published TCR beta repertoires from 600 to 850 donors were re-analyzed and high-resolution HLA genotyping was added so that TCR occurrence patterns could be studied. The later analysis used no new phenotypic data to find candidate immune exposures, relying instead on TCR beta sequences and their occurrence across donors. In an earlier analysis of 587 of the donors, high-throughput TCR beta sequencing was used to judge whether each TCR beta V gene segment behaved as functional or pseudogenic. Donor age, sex, ethnicity and CMV serostatus were collected together with the repertoire data. Genome-wide SNP genotypes for about 65% of the roughly 670 donors were used in a later genetic analysis, which treated that subset as a discovery cohort. All discovery cohort repertoires had been generated on a single sequencing platform. HLA typing covered class I and class II loci at four-digit resolution. The number of donors typed differed by locus, with about 629-640 for A, B, C, DRB1 and DQB1, roughly 550 for DQA1, about 610 for DPA1, and 400 to 490 for DPB1. Several DR-DQ haplotypes were handled as single units for association and clustering because linkage in the cohort was strong. On average, 235,054 unique TCR beta nucleotide sequences were sequenced per donor among 398 genotyped donors of the cohort, with roughly 20% of those sequences being non-productive.

The CDR3 contains 15 residues, cysteine and phenylalanine counted. The entry retains the CDR3 DNA only, 45 bases that are in frame from base 1. V loses 4 bases of germline sequence and J loses 3 bases, and the interval between the two ends is 15 bases. The germline V gene (reference sequence) specifies LNHDA as CDR1 and SQIVND as CDR2. Overall study results and their limits: In a later analysis, the rate of TCR association differed among HLA loci, with DRB1 alleles having the most associated TCRs and HLA-C alleles having the fewest. A few of the identified cytomegalovirus-associated TCR beta chains were confirmed in vitro to be specific for cytomegalovirus antigens. According to a later analysis, most CMV-associated TCR beta chains appeared to be HLA-restricted, and the HLA associations seemed to be driven largely by CMV exposure. A further reported finding was that TCR beta sequences accurately predicted the HLA-A and HLA-B alleles for most subjects in the first cohort. Across donors, most TCR sequences were observed very rarely, whereas some public TCRs were present in many individuals. A later genetic analysis reported fewer N-insertions in productive TCRs among donors in an Asian-associated ancestry cluster than the roughly 700-donor mean. Assigning TCR associations to individual alleles was difficult when HLA alleles, especially DR and DQ, strongly co-occurred. The sequencing pipeline was judged likely to have produced a cluster of highly shared sequence variants as a technical artifact. The classifier was reported to diagnose cytomegalovirus status with high specificity and sensitivity in both the original cohort and the validation cohort. The earlier analysis of nearly 600 of the donors excluded over 15 rarely observed V segments, including chromosome 9 orphons, because counts were too low. The cohort was sequenced for TCR beta chains only, and without alpha or paired-chain data the features that could be detected were limited. In the study, about 150 TCR beta chains were listed as associated with cytomegalovirus. In a later analysis, HLA-associated TCR beta chains were found to be more clonally expanded and to have lower generation probabilities than equally common non-associated chains. V-gene and J-gene trimming of TCR beta chains was associated with a missense DCLRE1C variant in a later genetic analysis, and the association was replicated in an independent cohort. Immune exposure information for the cohort was limited to CMV serostatus. Some IMGT-functional V segments, including TRBV6-2 and TRBV6-3, could not be distinguished by the 87-base-pair reads and were therefore excluded. HLA typing was unavailable for some donors at each locus, so association tests used only the typed subset. In a later analysis, some 17,000 TCR beta sequences were associated with specific HLA alleles at a false discovery rate of 0.05. Several of the top co-occurrence clusters appeared to be linked to parvovirus B19, influenza, CMV and Epstein-Barr virus, according to a later analysis. Sequencing depth was assumed to be roughly uniform across donors in the presence/absence analyses, though that assumption may not hold. An earlier analysis of roughly 570 of the donors showed that most TCR beta V segments appeared in productive rearrangements either about 87% or about 30% of the time, which broadly matched IMGT annotations. Correlated functional status among segregating V segments might be attributable to linkage disequilibrium, but an unknown experimental factor could not be ruled out. It was suggested by the authors that the approach could potentially be generalized to other disease states and immunological phenotypes.

The cohort consisted of 670 or so healthy bone marrow donors. Cohort members were all nominally healthy when sampled, although unrecorded immune exposures were likely present. The donor was CMV seronegative and belonged to the group of 352 seronegative cohort members. A peripheral blood sample was provided by each donor, and peripheral blood mononuclear cells were used for TCR beta sequencing. The Qiagen DNeasy Blood Extraction Kit was used to extract genomic DNA from the blood cell samples. Libraries were made using the immunoSEQ multiplex PCR assay. For the multiplex PCR, a mixture combining 60 forward primers for TCR Vbeta segments and 13 reverse primers for TCR Jbeta segments was used. Amplification of the CDR3 region of rearranged TCR beta genes was performed with a multiplex PCR assay on genomic DNA. The Illumina HiSeq System was used to sequence the amplified TCR beta libraries as 87-base-pair reads. In the authors' own workflow: A later analysis tallied around 82 million unique TCR beta chains across the 550 to 850 repertoires, and approximately 12 million of those chains were shared by two or more donors. Raw reads were error-corrected and collapsed into unique sequences by a nearest-neighbor algorithm in which closely related sequences were merged to remove PCR and sequencing errors. CDR3 sequences were aligned to IMGT reference sequences to assign V, D and J gene segments. For a sequence to be retained, a match of at least six nucleotides was required to both a V gene segment and a J gene segment. Rearrangements were called productive when the CDR3 lacked stop codons and stayed in frame with V and J; all others were non-productive. Following IMGT convention, CDR3 was defined as the stretch from the second conserved V-encoded cysteine to the conserved J-encoded phenylalanine. Sequences without an unambiguous match to a single V gene segment were excluded from the earlier analysis of about 630 of the donors. An earlier analysis of a few hundred of the donors called V segments functional above 56.7% productive rearrangements and segregating when the between-donor standard deviation exceeded 5%. To diagnose cytomegalovirus status from the catalog of TCR beta chain sequences, a statistical classification framework was built. V and J gene assignment, in a later analysis, came from comparing TCR nucleotide sequences with IMGT/GENE-DB human TR gene sequences. In a later analysis, CDR3 sequences and most-parsimonious VDJ recombination scenarios were assigned using the TCRdist pipeline. In a later analysis, every TCR beta chain was defined by the combination of its CDR3 amino acid sequence and its V-gene family, and reads without a unique V-gene family were dropped. To address suspected cross-contamination and a sequencing artifact, a later analysis removed around 600 highly shared, low-generation-probability nucleotide sequences. In a later analysis, a clonal expansion index for each public chain was calculated from normalized within-repertoire ranks of inferred template counts. In a later analysis, generation probabilities were computed using a VDJ recombination model fitted to out-of-frame rearrangements, and the results were checked against IGoR. A later analysis scored TCR-TCR, TCR-HLA and TCR-CMV co-occurrence with hypergeometric tests, applying a repertoire-size bias correction to TCR pairs. In a later analysis, false discovery rates were estimated by permuting HLA or CMV assignments 20 times. In a later analysis, co-occurring TCRs were grouped with DBSCAN, and TCRdist sequence similarity was added when clustering was performed within HLA-allele-positive subsets. Co-occurrence clustering excluded repertoires with fewer than 30,000 or more than 120,000 public chains, plus five with anomalous nucleotide sharing. TCRdb took this table from immuneACCESS and kept in-frame rearrangements with V and J called. Such tables lack part of the clones; where checked against another copy, unresolved V genes explain under half of the gap, and the rest is unexplained. D and trimming come from the DNA, and the V and J calls and clone size come from that table. Recorded for this sample are about 140,000 clones; approximately 82% of them occurred a single time. Clones ranked in the top ten supply approximately 2% of the sample.

Here the chain combines TRBV19 and TRBJ1-1, with the D gene not confidently named. The sequence was obtained from a woman between 40 and 55 years old in good health and CMV-seronegative. Sequencing was carried out using PBMCs. The bases read TGTGCCAGTAGTAATCGGAAAAGCGGATACACTGAAGCTTTCTTT. Its translation reads: CASSNRKSGYTEAFF.